This TCR beta chain stems from a study of T cells in Graves' hyperthyroidism and ophthalmopathy. Study-wide results and caveats: Blood samples included most of the expanded thyroid clonotypes exceeding 0.001.

The investigators amplified TCR beta CDR3 regions from RNA transcripts. In the first-round RT-PCR of the TCR CDR3, the HTBI primer set was used. TCRdb fed the multiplex PCR reads into MiXCR, producing one record per CDR3 protein. Among about 600,000 distinct CDR3 sequences, 12% to 15% were seen once, and the ten largest hold 7.1%. This clonotype has a count of ten or more. Its antigen is unidentified. Ophthalmopathy in the patients scored at least 3 on Clinical Activity Score and at least 4 on NOSPECS grade, lasting under 3 months. Trimming took 8 bases from V and 4 from J; bases not matched to a gene: 13. CDR1 SEHNR and CDR2 FQNEAQ come from the germline V gene (reference sequence). The CDR3 totals 16 residues.

The clonotype comes from a woman between 18 and 29 years old with Graves' ophthalmopathy. V is TRBV7-9 and J is TRBJ2-3; 9 bases fit TRBD1. Input material: blood. The CDR3 loop reads CASPEVPGQGPDTQYF. CDR3 DNA: TGTGCCAGCCCTGAGGTACCGGGACAGGGACCAGATACGCAGTATTTT. Filled out from reference TRBV7-9 and TRBJ2-3, the complete variable domain reads DTGVSQNPRHKITKRGQNVTFRCDPISEHNRLYWYRQTLGQGPEFLTYFQNEAQLEKSRLLSDRFSAERPKGSFSTLEIQRTEQGDSAMYLCASPEVPGQGPDTQYFGPGTRLTVL.